These 27 T cell receptor beta chains were sequenced from one sample in a study of identical twins. TCRdb re-analysed the 5' RACE reads in MiXCR, keeping a single row per CDR3 protein. Among 1.5 million or so distinct CDR3 sequences listed, around 29% were seen once. The sample taken for sequencing was cord blood. These receptors all stem from a newborn girl in good health.

The rearrangement links TRBV12-3 or TRBV12-4 to TRBJ1-1; D uncertain. V lost 6 bases and J 4 bases, leaving 12 bases between the germline ends. The CDR3 spans 13 residues. CDR3: CASSRPGFTEAFF. In DNA form, the CDR3 reads TGTGCCAGCAGCCGCCCGGGGTTCACTGAAGCTTTCTTT.

This clonotype appeared a few times. The gene calls are TRBV20-1 and TRBJ2-6, with D tentatively TRBD1 (5 bases). Germline V lookup: CDR1 DFQATT, CDR2 SNEGSKA (reference sequence). The CDR3 runs to 15 residues. The V gene lost 2 bases and the J gene lost 0 bases, with 8 bases spanning the gap. CDR3 DNA sequence: TGCAGTGCTAGACAGGGCCACTCTGGGGCCAACGTCCTGACTTTC. Translation: CSARQGHSGANVLTF.

This clonotype was seen more than once but under ten times. The chain links TRBV24-1 to TRBJ2-1; the match to TRBD2 covers 7 bases. With the DNA end fitting TRBJ2-7 better, the J assignment may be wrong. This CDR3 has 16 residues. The germline CDR1 and CDR2 sequences are KGHDR and SFDVKD. The CDR3 bases are TGTGCCACCAGTGGTGGGCGGGAGAAGCTCTACAATGAGCAGTACTTC. Residues: CATSGGREKLYNEQYF.

Note on this clonotype: A read error may be the cause here, since a much bigger clone is one base away. The chain carries TRBV5-1 and TRBJ2-3; D not certain. V lost 7 bases, J lost 4 bases, and 16 bases lay in between. This CDR3 region has 14 residues. The germline CDR1 and CDR2 sequences are SGHRS and YFSETQ. The CDR3 is CASVPRSMADTQYF. The CDR3 nucleotides are TGCGCCAGCGTACCAAGGTCTATGGCAGATACGCAGTATTTT.

This clonotype was seen just once. One end of the junction varies from germline; a read error may be responsible. V usage is TRBV14 and J usage is TRBJ2-1; 10 positions match TRBD2. Germline-derived CDR1 and CDR2 are SGHDN and FVKESK. CDR3 length: 17 amino acids. CDR3 coding DNA: TGTGCCAGCAGCCAAAGAGCGGGGGGGCTAACCTACAATGAGGAGTTCTTC. It encodes CASSQRAGGLTYNEEFF.

This clonotype appeared many times. The chain has TRBV4-1 and TRBJ2-3; TRBD2 matches at 8 bases. The V gene end was trimmed by 4 bases and the J gene end by 2 bases; junction bases not matched to a gene: 8. The CDR3 totals 16 residues. Per the germline V gene, CDR1 is MGHRA and CDR2 is YSYEKL. CDR3 DNA: TGCGCCAGCAGCCTGTTACCAGCGGGGGTCACAGATACGCAGTATTTT. Translating it yields CASSLLPAGVTDTQYF.

This clonotype appeared a few times. This sequence joins TRBV20-1 and TRBJ1-6, with D maybe TRBD1 (6 bases). V shed 5 bases and J shed 9 bases, with 14 bases lying between them. The germline gives CDR1 DFQATT, CDR2 SNEGSKA (reference sequence). This CDR3 spans 13 amino acids. CDR3 sequence (DNA): TGCAGTGCTTTGCTATGGGGGCGTTCACCCCTCCACTTT. Protein product: CSALLWGRSPLHF.

Points on this clonotype: A read error is possible here, since a much larger clone lies one base away. The chain couples TRBV28 to TRBJ2-5; D is unclear. Germline loops: CDR1 MDHEN, CDR2 SYDVKM. The CDR3 totals 10 residues. The DNA of the CDR3 is TGTGCCAGCAGTTCGCAAACCCAGTCCTTC. Amino acids: CASSSQTQSF.

This chain joins TRBV5-8 and TRBJ1-4, with D possibly being TRBD1 (5 bases). This CDR3 has 14 residues. From germline, CDR1 is SGHTS and CDR2 YDEGEE. V lost 3 bases to trimming and J lost 7 bases, with 13 bases between them. CDR3 in DNA: TGTGCCAGCAGCTACCGGGACGGGTTTGAAAAACTGTTTTTT. Translating gives CASSYRDGFEKLFF.

The gene calls are TRBV2 and TRBJ2-7; TRBD1 aligns across 8 bases. The CDR3 spans 14 residues. CDR1 SNHLY and CDR2 FYNNEI come from the germline V gene. Losses at the gene ends were 10 bases for V and 0 bases for J; bases not matched to a gene: 8. CDR3 sequence (DNA): TGTGCCACAAAAACCGGGACAGGCTCCTACGAGCAGTACTTC. Translated, it gives CATKTGTGSYEQYF.

The chain couples TRBV6-2 or TRBV6-3 to TRBJ2-7; D unclear. This CDR3 spans 14 amino acids. Germline loops: CDR1 MNHEY, CDR2 SVGEGT. V lost 2 bases and J lost 0, with 8 bases in between. CDR3 bases: TGTGCCAGCAGTTACCACACCAGCTCCTACGAGCAGTACTTC. The encoded protein is CASSYHTSSYEQYF.

This clonotype turned up a few times. The V call is TRBV7-6, the J call TRBJ2-7, with unresolved D. The germline V and J ends were trimmed by 4 bases and 5 bases, with 9 bases remaining between them. CDR3 length: 12 amino acids. CDR1 and CDR2 (germline): SGHVS, FNYEAQ. The CDR3 coding sequence is TGTGCCAGCAGCTCGGGCGTCAACGAGCAGTACTTC. Translated: CASSSGVNEQYF.

This chain links TRBV19 with TRBJ1-2; 7 bases fit TRBD1. CDR1 LNHDA and CDR2 SQIVND come from the germline V gene (reference sequence). V shed 3 bases, J shed 2 bases, and the junction held 6 bases outside the gene matches. The CDR3 is 15 amino acids. The CDR3 reads CASSIAGTVNYGYTF. The CDR3 region has the DNA TGTGCCAGTAGTATCGCCGGGACAGTAAACTATGGCTACACCTTC. The variable domain in full, completed from reference TRBV19 and TRBJ1-2, reads DGGITQSPKYLFRKEGQNVTLSCEQNLNHDAMYWYRQDPGQGLRLIYYSQIVNDFQKGDIAEGYSVSREKKESFPLTVTSAQKNPTAFYLCASSIAGTVNYGYTFGSGTRLTVV.

Worth noting for this clonotype: With a much larger clone just one base away, this may be a read error. The chain carries TRBV13 and TRBJ2-4, with 8 bases aligning to TRBD2. The assigned J gene may be wrong: the sequence end matches TRBJ2-7 better. This CDR3 is built from 16 residues. Germline-derived CDR1 and CDR2 are PRHDT and FYEKMQ (reference sequence). Here the CDR3 DNA reads TGTGCCTGCAGCTTTCGTATTGGACTAGCCTCCTACGAGCAGTACTTC. Translation: CACSFRIGLASYEQYF.

This chain connects TRBV7-9 to TRBJ2-7; TRBD1 is a possible D gene (5 bases). Trimming took 2 bases from V and 7 from J, leaving 15 bases between them. Germline CDR1 SEHNR, CDR2 FQNEAQ (reference sequence). The CDR3 extends over 14 amino acids. CDR3 amino acids: CASSLPGRYNEQYF. In nucleotides, the CDR3 is TGTGCCAGCAGCTTACCAGGGCGGTACAATGAGCAGTACTTC.

This clonotype was detected only a few times. The genes are TRBV7-2 and TRBJ1-2, with D maybe TRBD1 (5 bases). CDR1 is SGHTA and CDR2 is FQGNSA in the germline V gene. The V gene lost 2 bases and the J gene lost 2 bases, with 9 bases spanning the gap. The CDR3 runs 14 residues. In DNA, the CDR3 is TGTGCCAGCAGCTTAACGACAGTGAACTATGGCTACACCTTC. Translation gives CASSLTTVNYGYTF.

In its sample, this clonotype was seen a few times. V and J are TRBV20-1 and TRBJ2-4, with D uncertain. Germline V CDR1 and CDR2: DFQATT, SNEGSKA (reference sequence). The CDR3 totals 14 residues. Trimming pared 7 bases from V and 0 bases from J, leaving 13 bases between. CDR3 protein: CSEVPGLAKNIQYF. The CDR3 region has the DNA TGCAGTGAAGTCCCGGGTCTAGCCAAAAACATTCAGTACTTC.

In nucleotides, the CDR3 is TGCGCCAGCAGCTTCTTTCTCGGACTAGCGGTCGGGAGATTCAATGAGCAGTTCTTC. Amino acid sequence: CASSFFLGLAVGRFNEQFF. The gene calls are TRBV5-1 and TRBJ2-1; 10 bases line up with TRBD2. The CDR3 is made up of 19 amino acids. V lost 2 bases, J lost 6 bases, and 17 bases stayed unmatched. Looked up from germline, CDR1 is SGHRS and CDR2 is YFSETQ.

Here the CDR3 reads CASSELSGSPEQYF. DNA of the CDR3: TGTGCCAGCAGTGAATTATCGGGGTCACCGGAGCAGTACTTC. This sequence joins TRBV2 and TRBJ2-7, with a weak D call TRBD2 (5 bases). This CDR3 contains 14 residues. Trimming took off 2 bases at V and 7 bases at J, with 15 bases between the two ends. The germline CDR1 and CDR2 sequences are SNHLY and FYNNEI.

This chain uses TRBV27 with TRBJ2-5, with 8 bases that match TRBD1. Trimming at V came to 6 bases and at J to 11 bases, leaving 20 bases not matched to a gene. The CDR3 runs to 16 residues. CDR1 is MNHEY, CDR2 SMNVEV, per germline (reference sequence). CDR3 amino acids: CASRTPGQGKGYGQYF. CDR3 coding DNA: TGTGCCAGCAGAACTCCCGGACAGGGCAAGGGCTACGGGCAGTACTTC.

This clonotype was picked up many times. The chain links TRBV12-3 or TRBV12-4 to TRBJ2-7; 9 nucleotides line up with TRBD2. The CDR3 has 15 residues. V lost 5 bases to trimming and J lost 3 bases; unmatched junction nucleotides: 8. This CDR3 is CASSLSGSSLYEQYF. The CDR3 DNA sequence: TGTGCCAGCAGTCTTAGCGGGAGCTCTCTCTACGAGCAGTACTTC.

The J gene is TRBJ2-7, the V gene TRBV12-3 or TRBV12-4, with 8 bases that match TRBD1. The CDR3 covers 16 residues. After removal of 4 bases from V and 3 bases from J, the junction contained 11 bases not matched to a gene. The CDR3 sequence is CASSSTGASLRYEQYF. CDR3 DNA sequence: TGTGCCAGCAGTTCGACAGGGGCCTCCTTACGCTACGAGCAGTACTTC.

The V call is TRBV28, the J call TRBJ2-5; TRBD1 or TRBD2 may be the D gene (5 bases each). There are 15 residues in the CDR3. The germline gives CDR1 MDHEN, CDR2 SYDVKM. The ends were cut back, 6 bases at V and 11 bases at J, with 25 bases in the middle. Here the CDR3 DNA reads TGTGCCAGCAGCTTTACGGGACCCCCCTACAATGAGCAGTACTTC. It codes for CASSFTGPPYNEQYF. The whole variable domain, filled in from reference TRBV28 and TRBJ2-5, reads DVKVTQSSRYLVKRTGEKVFLECVQDMDHENMFWYRQDPGLGLRLIYFSYDVKMKEKGDIPEGYSVSREKKERFSLILESASTNQTSMYLCASSFTGPPYNEQYFGPGTRLLVL.

As for this clonotype: This may arise from a read error, as a much more abundant clone is one base away. The V gene is TRBV24-1, the J gene TRBJ2-4; 8 bases match TRBD1. This CDR3 region has 14 residues. Trimming took 3 bases from V and 9 from J; bases not matched to a gene: 6. Germline V gives CDR1 KGHDR, CDR2 SFDVKD. DNA of the CDR3: TGTGCCACCAGTGATCCCGGGACAGGAAGCATTCAGTACTTC. This gives the protein CATSDPGTGSIQYF.

This clonotype was observed a few times. The chain is built from TRBV30 and TRBJ1-1, with TRBD1 matching over 7 bases. This CDR3 spans 12 amino acids. CDR1 and CDR2 (germline): GTSNPN, SVGIG (reference sequence). Trimming took 5 bases from V and 1 from J; bases not matched to a gene: 1. CDR3 sequence reads: CAWGDRNTEAFF. The CDR3 DNA reads TGTGCCTGGGGGGACAGGAACACTGAAGCTTTCTTT.

Here the CDR3 DNA reads TGTGCCTCATGGACAGGGATGAACACTGAAGCTTTCTTT. This translates into CASWTGMNTEAFF. This sequence joins TRBV10-3 and TRBJ1-1; 8 bases line up with TRBD1. The CDR3 totals 13 residues. Germline CDR1 ENHRY, CDR2 SYGVKD. The V and J ends lost 11 bases and 0 bases, in that order; junction bases with no gene match: 5.

The chain recombines TRBV19 with TRBJ2-7, with D maybe TRBD1 (6 bases). Trimming stripped 1 base from V and 2 bases from J, with 6 bases between. Germline V gene sequence: CDR1 LNHDA, CDR2 SQIVND (reference sequence). The CDR3 is 13 residues long. CDR3 in amino acids: CASSIGDTYEQYF. CDR3 DNA sequence: TGTGCCAGTAGTATAGGGGACACCTACGAGCAGTACTTC.